A few counts support the clone carrying this T cell receptor (beta chain). This specimen includes other DNA sequences encoding the same CDR3. Germline V CDR1 and CDR2: MDHEN, SYDVKM. The V and J ends lost 3 bases and 1 base respectively, with 3 bases between them. The CDR3 sequence is 12 residues long. This entry belongs to a study of OX40 agonist ivuxolimab in advanced cancers. For the study at large: Patients were roughly 83% male with ages roughly 23 to 79, mean roughly 55.

Only in-frame clones appear in the TCRdb table, and some are missing; sequencing was by immunoSEQ multiplex PCR. The table shows nearly 25,000 clones, with roughly 80% occurring only once. The receptor comes from an adult with an advanced solid tumor such as melanoma, head and neck, liver or kidney cancer. The gene calls are TRBV28 and TRBJ1-1; D ambiguous. The sample was CD4+ or CD8+ T cells sorted from blood, taken in a trial of the OX40 agonist ivuxolimab. CDR3 sequence: CASSFRNTEAFF. The DNA of the CDR3 is TGTGCCAGCAGTTTTCGGAACACTGAAGCTTTCTTT.